These 13 T cell receptor beta chains came from one sample sequenced in a study of T cells expressing NK-cell markers. TCRdb re-called the 5' RACE reads and gives one entry per CDR3 protein, without DNA. The table counts under 500,000 distinct CDR3 sequences; less than 7.5% lies in the top ten. The specimen sequenced was blood T cells: a sorted CD56 or NKG2C T cell subset, CD4+ or CD8+ T cells, or bulk PBMC T cells (not recorded which). All receptors derive from a woman aged 18-70 years in good health.

The rearrangement links TRBV2 to TRBJ2-3. This CDR3 region has 14 residues. Germline CDR1 SNHLY, CDR2 FYNNEI. CDR3 loop: CASSGGLGTDTQYF.

This sequence joins TRBV7-6 and TRBJ1-5. Germline V gene lookup returns CDR1 SGHVS and CDR2 FNYEAQ. The CDR3 totals 13 residues. CDR3 in amino acids: CASSLDSGQPQHF.

V usage is TRBV30 and J usage is TRBJ2-1; TCRdb's D call, TRBD2, is unchecked because there is no DNA. Germline V gene data show CDR1 as GTSNPN and CDR2 as SVGIG (reference sequence). This CDR3 contains 11 residues. The CDR3 is CAWSVGGFIFF.

The chain links TRBV10-3 to TRBJ1-1. The CDR3 loop spans 13 amino acids. Germline CDR1 and CDR2: ENHRY and SYGVKD. The CDR3 loop reads CAIRPEGRNEAFF.

The genes are TRBV3-1 and TRBJ1-1; the D call of TRBD1 rests on TCRdb alone, since no DNA is present to check it. The CDR3 runs to 16 residues. From germline, CDR1 is LGHDT and CDR2 YNNKEL (reference sequence). The CDR3 reads CASSPSGTGRNTEAFF. The full variable domain, its missing parts supplied by reference TRBV3-1 and TRBJ1-1, is DTAVSQTPKYLVTQMGNDKSIKCEQNLGHDTMYWYKQDSKKFLKIMFSYNNKELIINETVPNRFSPKSPDKAHLNLHINSLELGDSAVYFCASSPSGTGRNTEAFFGQGTRLTVV.

The chain combines TRBV18 with TRBJ1-2; TCRdb indicates TRBD1, and absent DNA this call remains unverified. Germline CDR1 KGHSH, CDR2 LQKENI. The CDR3 is 13 residues long. CDR3 amino acids: CASSPRTGDGYTF.

The rearrangement joins TRBV4-2 to TRBJ1-1. This CDR3 has 11 amino acids. CDR1 and CDR2 from the germline V gene are LGHNA and YNFKEQ. CDR3 sequence reads: CASSQPSEAFF.

The chain joins TRBV12-3 or TRBV12-4 to TRBJ1-5. This CDR3 region has 15 residues. The CDR3 here is CASSLARYSNQPQHF.

The V call is TRBV7-3, the J call TRBJ2-1; TCRdb picks TRBD2, but there is no DNA to check that call. Per the germline V gene, CDR1 is SGHTA and CDR2 is FQGTGA. This CDR3 has 13 amino acids. CDR3 region: CASSRRGRDEQFF.

V gene TRBV28 combines with J gene TRBJ2-1; as DNA is missing, the TRBD2 call by TCRdb cannot be tested. This CDR3 has 14 amino acids. The germline V gene has CDR1 MDHEN and CDR2 SYDVKM. The CDR3 here is CASGPGLPYNEQFF.

The genes are TRBV6-1 and TRBJ1-6; TCRdb calls TRBD1, which cannot be checked without DNA. The germline gives CDR1 MNHNS, CDR2 SASEGT. The CDR3 totals 17 residues. The chain's CDR3 is CASRADSVSSYNSPLHF.

This chain joins TRBV5-1 and TRBJ2-1; TCRdb calls TRBD1, which cannot be checked without DNA. Germline CDR1 is SGHRS and CDR2 is YFSETQ. This CDR3 has 16 residues. This chain's CDR3 is CASSFGATGGTEEQFF.

V is TRBV20-1 and J is TRBJ2-7; TCRdb designates TRBD1, a call that cannot be tested without DNA. This CDR3 has 14 amino acids. Germline V gene lookup returns CDR1 DFQATT and CDR2 SNEGSKA (reference sequence). The CDR3 here is CSAWGSGSAYEQYF.